The present entry profiles one T cell receptor beta chain with its context. This sample is drawn from a study of blood T cell repertoires in COVID-19. The overall study: Specimens from acute and convalescent COVID-19 originated in the United States, Italy and Spain. T cells, B-cell-depleted T cells, or PBMCs supplied cDNA or gDNA.

In the source study's methods: From reference gene primer amplification, estimates of nucleated cell counts were derived. The table came from immunoSEQ multiplex PCR; TCRdb's copy has only in-frame clones and leaves some out. The V and J calls and clone size are taken from that table; D and trimming were inferred from the DNA. This sample carries under 200,000 clones, approximately 81% of them seen once, and the ten largest clones take around an eighth. CDR1 is SGHAT and CDR2 is FQNNGV in the germline V gene. The CDR3 has 13 residues. V was clipped by 2 bases and J by 4 bases, with 8 bases between them.

The chain employs TRBV11-2 and TRBJ1-1; unclear D gene. Sample: peripheral blood. The receptor's source is a young man with active or convalescent COVID-19. CDR3 sequence (DNA): TGTGCCAGCAGCTTACAGCAGGTCACTGAAGCTTTCTTT. As protein: CASSLQQVTEAFF.